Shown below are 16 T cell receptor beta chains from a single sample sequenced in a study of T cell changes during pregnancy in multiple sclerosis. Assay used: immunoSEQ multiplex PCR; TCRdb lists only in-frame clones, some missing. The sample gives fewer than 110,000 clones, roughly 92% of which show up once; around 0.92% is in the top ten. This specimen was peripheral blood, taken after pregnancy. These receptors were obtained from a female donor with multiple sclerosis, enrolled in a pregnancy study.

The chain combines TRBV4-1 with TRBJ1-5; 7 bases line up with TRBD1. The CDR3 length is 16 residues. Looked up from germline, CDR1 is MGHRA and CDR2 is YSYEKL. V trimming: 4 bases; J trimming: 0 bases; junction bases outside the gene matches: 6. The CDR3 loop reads CASSPTTGFSNQPQHF. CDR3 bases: TGCGCCAGCAGCCCAACGACAGGGTTTAGCAATCAGCCCCAGCATTTT.

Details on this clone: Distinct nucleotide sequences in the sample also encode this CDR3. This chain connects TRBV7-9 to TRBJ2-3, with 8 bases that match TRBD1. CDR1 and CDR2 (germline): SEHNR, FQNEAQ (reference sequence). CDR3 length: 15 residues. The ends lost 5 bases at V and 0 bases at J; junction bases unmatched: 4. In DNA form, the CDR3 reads TGTGCCAGCAGCCCACAGGGGGTGAGCACAGATACGCAGTATTTT. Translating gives CASSPQGVSTDTQYF.

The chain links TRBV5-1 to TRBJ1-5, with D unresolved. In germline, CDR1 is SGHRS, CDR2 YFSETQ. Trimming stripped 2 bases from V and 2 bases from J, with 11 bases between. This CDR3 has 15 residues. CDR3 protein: CASSLEGIGNQPQHF. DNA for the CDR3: TGCGCCAGCAGCTTAGAGGGAATCGGCAATCAGCCCCAGCATTTT. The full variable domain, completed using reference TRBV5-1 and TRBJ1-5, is KAGVTQTPRYLIKTRGQQVTLSCSPISGHRSVSWYQQTPGQGLQFLFEYFSETQRNKGNFPGRFSGRQFSNSRSEMNVSTLELGDSALYLCASSLEGIGNQPQHFGDGTRLSIL.

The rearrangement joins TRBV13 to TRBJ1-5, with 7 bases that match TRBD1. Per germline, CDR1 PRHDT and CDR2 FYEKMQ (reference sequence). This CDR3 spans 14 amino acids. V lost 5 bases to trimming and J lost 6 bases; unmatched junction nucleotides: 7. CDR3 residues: CASSLRQGSQPQHF. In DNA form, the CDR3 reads TGTGCCAGCAGCCTTCGACAGGGAAGTCAGCCCCAGCATTTT.

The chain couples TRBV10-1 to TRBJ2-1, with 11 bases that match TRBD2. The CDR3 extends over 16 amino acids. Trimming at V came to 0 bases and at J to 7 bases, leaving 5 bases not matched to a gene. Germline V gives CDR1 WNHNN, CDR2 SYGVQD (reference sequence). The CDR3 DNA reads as TGCGCCAGCAGTGAGTCGATAGCGGGAGGGGGAAATGAGCAGTTCTTC. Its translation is CASSESIAGGGNEQFF.

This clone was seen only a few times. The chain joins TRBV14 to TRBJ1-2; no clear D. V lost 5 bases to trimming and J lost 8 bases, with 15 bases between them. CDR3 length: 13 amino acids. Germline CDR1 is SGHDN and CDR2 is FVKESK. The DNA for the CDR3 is TGTGCCAGCAGCTTGTTACAGCAGCAAGGCTACACCTTC. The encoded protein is CASSLLQQQGYTF.

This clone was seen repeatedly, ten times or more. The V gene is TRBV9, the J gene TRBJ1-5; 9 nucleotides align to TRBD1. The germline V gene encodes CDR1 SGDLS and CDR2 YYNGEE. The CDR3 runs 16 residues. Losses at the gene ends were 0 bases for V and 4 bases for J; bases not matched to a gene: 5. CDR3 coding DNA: TGTGCCAGCAGCGTAGCGTACAGGGGGCCAAATCAGCCCCAGCATTTT. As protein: CASSVAYRGPNQPQHF. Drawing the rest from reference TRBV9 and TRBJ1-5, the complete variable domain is DSGVTQTPKHLITATGQRVTLRCSPRSGDLSVYWYQQSLDQGLQFLIQYYNGEERAKGNILERFSAQQFPDLHSELNLSSLELGDSALYFCASSVAYRGPNQPQHFGDGTRLSIL.

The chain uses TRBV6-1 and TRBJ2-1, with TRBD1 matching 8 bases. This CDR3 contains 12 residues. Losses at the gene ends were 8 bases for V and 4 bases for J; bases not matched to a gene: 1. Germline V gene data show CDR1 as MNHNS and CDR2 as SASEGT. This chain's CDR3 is CASGDRYNEQFF. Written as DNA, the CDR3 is TGTGCCAGCGGGGACAGGTACAATGAGCAGTTCTTC.

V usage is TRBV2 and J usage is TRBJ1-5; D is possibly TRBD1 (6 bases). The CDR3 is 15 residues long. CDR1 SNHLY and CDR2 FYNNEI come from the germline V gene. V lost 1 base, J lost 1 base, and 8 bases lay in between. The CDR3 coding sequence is TGTGCCAGCAGTGAAGAAGGGGGAAGCAATCAGCCCCAGCATTTT. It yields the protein CASSEEGGSNQPQHF.

The DNA of the CDR3 is TGTGCCAGCAGCTTAGAGCGGGAACGGTACTACGAGCAGTACTTC. Amino acids: CASSLERERYYEQYF. The V and J genes are TRBV7-3 and TRBJ2-7; TRBD2 aligns across 7 bases. V shed 2 bases and J 3 bases; nucleotides not matched to a gene: 7. The CDR3 extends over 15 amino acids. CDR1 is SGHTA and CDR2 is FQGTGA in the germline V gene.

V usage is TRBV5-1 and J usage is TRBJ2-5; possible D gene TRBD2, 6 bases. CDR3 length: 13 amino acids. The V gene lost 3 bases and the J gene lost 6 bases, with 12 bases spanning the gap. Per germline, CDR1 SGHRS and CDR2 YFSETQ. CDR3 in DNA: TGCGCCAGCAGCTGGTCGGGCGGGAAGACCCAGTACTTC. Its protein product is CASSWSGGKTQYF.

DNA for the CDR3: TGTGCCAGTAGTAGGGATGACAGGGCCAAAAACATTCAGTACTTC. Its translation is CASSRDDRAKNIQYF. V gene TRBV19 combines with J gene TRBJ2-4; TRBD1 is a possible D gene (6 bases). V lost 4 bases to trimming and J lost 1 base, with 11 bases between them. Germline-derived CDR1 and CDR2 are LNHDA and SQIVND (reference sequence). The length of the CDR3 is 15 residues.

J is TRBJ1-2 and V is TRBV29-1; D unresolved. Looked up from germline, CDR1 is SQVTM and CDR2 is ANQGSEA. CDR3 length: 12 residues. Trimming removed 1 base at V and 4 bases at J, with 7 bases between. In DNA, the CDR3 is TGCAGCGTTGAAGGGCGGTCCTATGGCTACACCTTC. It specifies CSVEGRSYGYTF.

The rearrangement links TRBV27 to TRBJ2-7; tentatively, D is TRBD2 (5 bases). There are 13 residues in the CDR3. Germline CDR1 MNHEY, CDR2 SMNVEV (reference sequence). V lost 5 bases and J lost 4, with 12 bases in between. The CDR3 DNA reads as TGTGCCAGCAGTCGGGAACTTCGGTACGAGCAGTACTTC. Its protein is CASSRELRYEQYF.

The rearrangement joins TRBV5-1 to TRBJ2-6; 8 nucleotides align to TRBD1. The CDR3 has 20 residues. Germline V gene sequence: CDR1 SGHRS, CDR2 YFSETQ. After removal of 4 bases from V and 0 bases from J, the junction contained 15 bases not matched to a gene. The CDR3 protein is CASSPRPRDRLYSGANVLTF. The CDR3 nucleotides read TGCGCCAGCAGCCCCCGCCCGAGGGACAGGCTCTACTCTGGGGCCAACGTCCTGACTTTC.

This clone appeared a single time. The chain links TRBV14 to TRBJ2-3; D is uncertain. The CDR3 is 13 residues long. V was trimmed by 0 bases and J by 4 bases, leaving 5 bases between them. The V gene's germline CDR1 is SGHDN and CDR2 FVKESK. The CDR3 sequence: CASSQDHADTQYF. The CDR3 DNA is TGTGCCAGCAGCCAAGATCATGCAGATACGCAGTATTTT.